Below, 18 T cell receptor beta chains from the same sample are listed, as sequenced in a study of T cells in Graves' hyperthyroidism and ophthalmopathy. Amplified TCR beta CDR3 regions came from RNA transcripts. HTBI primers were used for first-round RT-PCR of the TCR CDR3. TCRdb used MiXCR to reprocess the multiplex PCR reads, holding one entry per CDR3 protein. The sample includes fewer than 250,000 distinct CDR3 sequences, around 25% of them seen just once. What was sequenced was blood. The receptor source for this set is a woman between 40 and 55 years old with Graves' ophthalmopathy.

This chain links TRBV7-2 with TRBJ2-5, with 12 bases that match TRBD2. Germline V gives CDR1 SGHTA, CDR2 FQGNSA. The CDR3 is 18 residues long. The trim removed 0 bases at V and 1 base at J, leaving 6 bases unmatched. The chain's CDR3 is CASSLAPSGRGGQETQYF. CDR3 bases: TGTGCCAGCAGCTTAGCGCCTAGCGGGAGGGGGGGCCAAGAGACCCAGTACTTC. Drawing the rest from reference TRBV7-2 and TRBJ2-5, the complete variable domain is GAGVSQSPSNKVTEKGKDVELRCDPISGHTALYWYRQSLGQGLEFLIYFQGNSAPDKSGLPSDRFSAERTGGSVSTLTIQRTQQEDSAVYLCASSLAPSGRGGQETQYFGPGTRLLVL.

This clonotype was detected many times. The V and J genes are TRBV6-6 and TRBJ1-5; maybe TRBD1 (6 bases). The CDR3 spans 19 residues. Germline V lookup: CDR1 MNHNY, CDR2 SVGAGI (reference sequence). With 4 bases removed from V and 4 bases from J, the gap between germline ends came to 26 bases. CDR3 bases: TGTGCCAGCAGTTCTAAGAAGTGGGGACCGGGGGCGCAAAATCAGCCCCAGCATTTT. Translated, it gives CASSSKKWGPGAQNQPQHF.

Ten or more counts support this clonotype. The DNA for the CDR3 is TGTGCCAGCAGCCAAGATAACCTAGCGTTCGAGCAGTACTTC. Translated, it gives CASSQDNLAFEQYF. J is TRBJ2-7 and V is TRBV3-1; maybe TRBD2 (6 bases). V lost 0 bases to trimming and J lost 6 bases, with 12 bases between them. Germline CDR1 LGHDT, CDR2 YNNKEL (reference sequence). The CDR3 runs to 14 residues.

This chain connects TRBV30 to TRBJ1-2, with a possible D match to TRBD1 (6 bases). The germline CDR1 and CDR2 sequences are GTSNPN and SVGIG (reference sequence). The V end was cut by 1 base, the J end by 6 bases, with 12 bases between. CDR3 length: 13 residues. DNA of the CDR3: TGTGCCTGGAGTGGTACAGGGAGCGATGGCTACACCTTC. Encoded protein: CAWSGTGSDGYTF.

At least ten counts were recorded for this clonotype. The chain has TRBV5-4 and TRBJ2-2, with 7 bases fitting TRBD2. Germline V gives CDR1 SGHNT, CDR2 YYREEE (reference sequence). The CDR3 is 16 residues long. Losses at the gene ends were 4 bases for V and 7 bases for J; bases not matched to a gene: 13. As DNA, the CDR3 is TGTGCCAGCAGCCCTGGCGGCGGGAGCTTGGTCGGGGAGCTGTTTTTT. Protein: CASSPGGGSLVGELFF.

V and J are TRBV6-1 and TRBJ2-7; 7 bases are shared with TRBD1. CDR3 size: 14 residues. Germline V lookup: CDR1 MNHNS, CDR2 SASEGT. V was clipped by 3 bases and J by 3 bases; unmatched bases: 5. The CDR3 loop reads CASSERGPIYEQYF. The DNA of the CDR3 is TGTGCCAGCAGTGAGAGGGGGCCCATCTACGAGCAGTACTTC.

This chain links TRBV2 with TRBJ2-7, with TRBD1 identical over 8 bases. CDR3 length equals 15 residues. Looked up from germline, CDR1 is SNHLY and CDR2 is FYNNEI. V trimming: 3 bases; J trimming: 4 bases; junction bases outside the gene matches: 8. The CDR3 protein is CASSEGTGPTYEQYF. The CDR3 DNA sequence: TGTGCCAGCAGTGAGGGGACAGGCCCGACGTACGAGCAGTACTTC.

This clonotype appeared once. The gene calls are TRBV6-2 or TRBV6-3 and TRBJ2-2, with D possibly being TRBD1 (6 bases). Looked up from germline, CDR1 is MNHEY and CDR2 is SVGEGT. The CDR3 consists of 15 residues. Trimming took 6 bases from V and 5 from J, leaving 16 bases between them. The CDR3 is CASSPRGTPTGELFF. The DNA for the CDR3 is TGTGCCAGCAGCCCCCGAGGGACACCGACCGGGGAGCTGTTTTTT.

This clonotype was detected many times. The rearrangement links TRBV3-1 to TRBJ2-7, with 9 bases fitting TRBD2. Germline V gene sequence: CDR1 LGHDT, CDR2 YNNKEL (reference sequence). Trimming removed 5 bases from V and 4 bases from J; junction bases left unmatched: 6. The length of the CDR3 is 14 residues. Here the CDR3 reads CASSEGLAWYEQYF. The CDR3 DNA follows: TGTGCCAGCAGCGAAGGACTAGCGTGGTACGAGCAGTACTTC.

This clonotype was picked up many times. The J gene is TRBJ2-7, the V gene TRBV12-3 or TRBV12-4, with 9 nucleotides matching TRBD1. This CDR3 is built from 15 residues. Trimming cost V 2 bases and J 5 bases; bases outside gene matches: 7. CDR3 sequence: CASSLTGTGIHEQYF. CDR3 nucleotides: TGTGCCAGCAGTTTAACAGGGACAGGGATCCACGAGCAGTACTTC.

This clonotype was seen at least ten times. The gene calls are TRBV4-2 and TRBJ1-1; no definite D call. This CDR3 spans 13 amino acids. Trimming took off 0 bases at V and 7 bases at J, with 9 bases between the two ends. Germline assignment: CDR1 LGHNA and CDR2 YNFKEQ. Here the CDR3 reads CASSQEGGFEAFF. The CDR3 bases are TGTGCCAGCAGCCAAGAAGGCGGCTTTGAAGCTTTCTTT.

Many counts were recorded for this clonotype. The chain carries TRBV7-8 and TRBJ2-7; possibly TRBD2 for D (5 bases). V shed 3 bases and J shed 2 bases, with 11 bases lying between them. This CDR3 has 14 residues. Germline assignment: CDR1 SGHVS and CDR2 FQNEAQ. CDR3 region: CASSFGGSPYEQYF. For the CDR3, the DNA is TGTGCCAGCAGCTTTGGAGGTTCCCCCTACGAGCAGTACTTC.

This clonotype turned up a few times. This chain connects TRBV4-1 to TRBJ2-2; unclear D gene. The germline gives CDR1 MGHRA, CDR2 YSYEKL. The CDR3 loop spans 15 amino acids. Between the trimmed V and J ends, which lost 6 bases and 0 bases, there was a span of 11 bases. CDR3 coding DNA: TGCGCCAGCAGTCCACCGAGCTCGAACACCGGGGAGCTGTTTTTT. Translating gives CASSPPSSNTGELFF.

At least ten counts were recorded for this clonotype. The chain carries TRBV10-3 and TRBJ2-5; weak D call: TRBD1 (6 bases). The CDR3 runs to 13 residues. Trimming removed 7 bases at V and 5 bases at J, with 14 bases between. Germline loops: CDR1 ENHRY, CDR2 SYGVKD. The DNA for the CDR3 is TGTGCCATCACCGGACAGTTGGGGGAGACCCAGTACTTC. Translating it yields CAITGQLGETQYF.

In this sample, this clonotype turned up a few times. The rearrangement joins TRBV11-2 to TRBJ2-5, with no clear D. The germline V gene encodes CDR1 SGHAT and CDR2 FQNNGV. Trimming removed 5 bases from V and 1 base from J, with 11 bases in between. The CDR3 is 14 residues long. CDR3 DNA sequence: TGTGCCAGCAGCCCACTGCGGATCCAAGAGACCCAGTACTTC. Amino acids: CASSPLRIQETQYF.

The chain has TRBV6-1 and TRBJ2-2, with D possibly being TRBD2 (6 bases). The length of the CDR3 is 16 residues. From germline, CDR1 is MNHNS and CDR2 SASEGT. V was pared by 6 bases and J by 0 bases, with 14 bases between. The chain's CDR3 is CASRTGVITNTGELFF. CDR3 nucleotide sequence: TGTGCCAGCAGGACGGGGGTCATTACGAACACCGGGGAGCTGTTTTTT.

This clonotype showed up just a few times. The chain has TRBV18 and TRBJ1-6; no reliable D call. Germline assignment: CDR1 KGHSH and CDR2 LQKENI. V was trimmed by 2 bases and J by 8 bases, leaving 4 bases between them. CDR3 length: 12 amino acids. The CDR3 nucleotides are TGTGCCAGCTCACCAGGGGATTCACCCCTCCACTTT. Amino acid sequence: CASSPGDSPLHF. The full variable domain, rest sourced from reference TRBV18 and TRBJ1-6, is NAGVMQNPRHLVRRRGQEARLRCSPMKGHSHVYWYRQLPEEGLKFMVYLQKENIIDESGMPKERFSAEFPKEGPSILRIQQVVRGDSAAYFCASSPGDSPLHFGNGTRLTVT.

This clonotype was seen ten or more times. This chain's CDR3 is CASSLVGGETQYF. The CDR3 region has the DNA TGCGCCAGCAGCTTGGTTGGGGGAGAGACCCAGTACTTC. V is TRBV5-1 and J is TRBJ2-5, with D possibly called TRBD1 or TRBD2 (5 bases each). The germline gives CDR1 SGHRS, CDR2 YFSETQ. Trimming left V 0 bases short and J 4 bases short, with 7 bases between. The CDR3 covers 13 residues.